The 29 T cell receptor beta chains presented below share a single source sample, sequenced in a study of cytomegalovirus exposure and HLA in healthy donors. PCR employed 60 Vbeta and 13 Jbeta primers. This table comes from immunoSEQ multiplex PCR, and its TCRdb copy is limited to in-frame clones, with some not included. The sample consists of over 70,000 clones, just over 75% of them appearing once. The sample taken for sequencing was PBMCs. These receptors came from a man aged 45-65 years in good health and CMV-seropositive.

V usage is TRBV28 and J usage is TRBJ1-2, with D possibly being TRBD1 (6 bases). Germline V gene lookup returns CDR1 MDHEN and CDR2 SYDVKM. V lost 4 bases to trimming and J lost 1 base, with 10 bases between them. The CDR3 totals 14 residues. The CDR3 region is CASSSLDSNYGYTF. CDR3 nucleotides: TGTGCCAGCAGTTCCTTGGACAGTAACTATGGCTACACCTTC.

The V gene is TRBV11-2, the J gene TRBJ2-3; D remains ambiguous. Germline V gene sequence: CDR1 SGHAT, CDR2 FQNNGV. The ends were cut back, 5 bases at V and 2 bases at J, with 20 bases in the middle. The CDR3 sequence is 17 residues long. For the CDR3, the DNA is TGTGCCAGCAGCACCCCCTTTAGCAGATACGACACAGATACGCAGTATTTT. It is translated as CASSTPFSRYDTDTQYF. The entire variable domain, with the rest obtained from reference TRBV11-2 and TRBJ2-3, is as follows: EAGVAQSPRYKIIEKRQSVAFWCNPISGHATLYWYQQILGQGPKLLIQFQNNGVVDDSQLPKDRFSAERLKGVDSTLKIQPAKLEDSAVYLCASSTPFSRYDTDTQYFGPGTRLTVL.

The chain links TRBV6-1 to TRBJ2-7; D is undetermined. Germline CDR1 reads MNHNS; CDR2 reads SASEGT. The CDR3 runs 13 residues. V dropped 7 bases and J dropped 2 bases, with 12 bases sitting between them. This CDR3 is CASTPSPAYEQYF. In DNA form, the CDR3 reads TGTGCCAGCACCCCCTCCCCCGCCTACGAGCAGTACTTC.

In this sample, this clone turned up once. Here the CDR3 DNA reads TGTGCCAGCAGTAAAAGCGGGAGGGCAGATACGCAGTATTTT. Its protein product is CASSKSGRADTQYF. This rearrangement joins TRBV25-1 to TRBJ2-3; 10 positions agree with TRBD2. Germline loops: CDR1 MGHDK, CDR2 SYGVNS. V shed 5 bases, J shed 4 bases, and the junction held 3 bases outside the gene matches. This CDR3 spans 14 amino acids.

The gene calls are TRBV27 and TRBJ1-1, with D perhaps TRBD1 (5 bases). V lost 7 bases, J lost 5 bases, and 17 bases lay in between. The CDR3 runs 14 residues. Germline-derived CDR1 and CDR2 are MNHEY and SMNVEV (reference sequence). The CDR3 region has the DNA TGTGCCAGCACCCCCCTTTACGGGGGGACTGAAGCTTTCTTT. It encodes CASTPLYGGTEAFF.

This chain uses TRBV5-1 with TRBJ2-1; 13 bases line up with TRBD2. This CDR3 contains 17 residues. V trimming: 2 bases; J trimming: 5 bases; junction bases outside the gene matches: 7. Germline V gene data show CDR1 as SGHRS and CDR2 as YFSETQ. As DNA, the CDR3 is TGCGCCAGCAGCTTCTCCAGCGGGACTAGCGGGAACAATGAGCAGTTCTTC. This translates into CASSFSSGTSGNNEQFF.

J is TRBJ2-5 and V is TRBV18; TRBD1 matches 8 bases. The CDR3 is made up of 14 amino acids. V dropped 6 bases and J dropped 4; count of bases not matched to a gene: 7. The germline V gene encodes CDR1 KGHSH and CDR2 LQKENI. The CDR3: CASSRATGGETQYF. The CDR3 DNA reads TGTGCCAGCTCCCGCGCAACAGGGGGAGAGACCCAGTACTTC.

The gene calls are TRBV9 and TRBJ1-4; no clear D gene. The V gene's germline CDR1 is SGDLS and CDR2 YYNGEE. The germline V and J ends were trimmed by 0 bases and 4 bases, with 7 bases remaining between them. This CDR3 has 14 residues. The CDR3 sequence is CASSVGADNEKLFF. The CDR3 bases are TGTGCCAGCAGCGTAGGGGCAGATAATGAAAAACTGTTTTTT.

About this clone: At one end the junction does not follow the germline gene, possibly because of a read error. The V gene is TRBV7-9, the J gene TRBJ1-2, with a weak D call TRBD1 (6 bases). This CDR3 region has 15 residues. CDR1 and CDR2 (germline): SEHNR, FQNEAQ (reference sequence). CDR3 sequence (DNA): TGTTCCAGCAGCCCGCGGACAGTACCAGTCTATGGCTACACCTTC. This sequence encodes CSSSPRTVPVYGYTF. The full variable domain, completed using reference TRBV7-9 and TRBJ1-2, is DTGVSQNPRHKITKRGQNVTFRCDPISEHNRLYWYRQTLGQGPEFLTYFQNEAQLEKSRLLSDRFSAERPKGSFSTLEIQRTEQGDSAMYLCSSSPRTVPVYGYTFGSGTRLTVV.

This clone was seen a few times. The rearrangement links TRBV6-4 to TRBJ2-1, with TRBD2 matching over 11 bases. In germline, CDR1 is MRHNA, CDR2 SNTAGT. The junction had 7 bases not matched to a gene; V was cut back by 3 bases and J by 6 bases. The CDR3 has 16 residues. In DNA form, the CDR3 reads TGTGCCAGCAGTGATATAGCGGGAGGGCCTGCCAATGAGCAGTTCTTC. Residues: CASSDIAGGPANEQFF.

The rearrangement links TRBV5-1 to TRBJ1-4; D perhaps matches TRBD1 (6 bases). The germline CDR1 and CDR2 sequences are SGHRS and YFSETQ. Trimming stripped 4 bases from V and 0 bases from J, with 13 bases between. The CDR3 sequence is 16 residues long. The CDR3 sequence: CASSPRGTTTNEKLFF. DNA of the CDR3: TGCGCCAGCAGCCCCCGTGGGACAACAACTAATGAAAAACTGTTTTTT.

The V and J genes are TRBV11-1 and TRBJ2-7; 9 bases align to TRBD2. Looked up from germline, CDR1 is SGHAT and CDR2 is FQDESV (reference sequence). V was clipped by 3 bases and J by 4 bases; unmatched bases: 4. CDR3 length equals 14 residues. CDR3 region: CASSFSSGTYEQYF. CDR3 nucleotide sequence: TGTGCCAGCAGCTTCTCTAGCGGGACTTACGAGCAGTACTTC.

The chain is built from TRBV30 and TRBJ1-4; unclear D gene. Germline assignment: CDR1 GTSNPN and CDR2 SVGIG (reference sequence). This CDR3 is 14 amino acids long. The V end was cut by 2 bases, the J end by 0 bases, with 7 bases between. CDR3 in DNA: TGTGCCTGGAGTTACTTTCCAACTAATGAAAAACTGTTTTTT. It translates to CAWSYFPTNEKLFF.

The chain recombines TRBV30 with TRBJ1-5; 7 bases map to TRBD1. CDR3 length: 16 residues. The V gene end was trimmed by 2 bases and the J gene end by 1 base; junction bases not matched to a gene: 8. Germline CDR1 is GTSNPN and CDR2 is SVGIG (reference sequence). The CDR3 loop is CAWSIGQGVSNQPQHF. The CDR3 DNA follows: TGTGCCTGGAGTATAGGGCAGGGGGTGAGCAATCAGCCCCAGCATTTT.

The count of this clone is one. This chain uses TRBV10-1 with TRBJ1-5; no clear D. Trimming removed 0 bases from V and 5 bases from J, with 8 bases in between. CDR3 size: 14 residues. Germline V lookup: CDR1 WNHNN, CDR2 SYGVQD (reference sequence). The CDR3 DNA reads TGCGCCAGCAGTGAGTCGAACGGGGATCAGCCCCAGCATTTT. It translates to CASSESNGDQPQHF.

The V and J genes are TRBV7-3 and TRBJ2-2, with 12 bases that match TRBD2. The CDR3 runs 16 residues. V gave up 4 bases and J gave up 5 bases; unmatched junction bases: 5. CDR1 and CDR2 from the germline V gene are SGHTA and FQGTGA. The CDR3 DNA reads TGTGCCAGCAGCTCCGCCCTAGCGGGGGGGACCGGGGAGCTGTTTTTT. Its translation: CASSSALAGGTGELFF. The full variable domain, in which reference TRBV7-3 and TRBJ2-2 provide the parts outside the CDR3, is GAGVSQTPSNKVTEKGKYVELRCDPISGHTALYWYRQSLGQGPEFLIYFQGTGAADDSGLPNDRFFAVRPEGSVSTLKIQRTERGDSAVYLCASSSALAGGTGELFFGEGSRLTVL.

This chain uses TRBV5-6 with TRBJ2-2; 7 bases line up with TRBD2. J gave up 7 bases and V 5 bases, and 5 bases lay outside the gene matches. Germline CDR1 is SGHDT and CDR2 is YYEEEE. The CDR3 is 13 amino acids. Here the CDR3 DNA reads TGTGCCAGCAGACCGGGCGGGGGCGGGGAGCTGTTTTTT. Residues: CASRPGGGGELFF.

The genes are TRBV6-1 and TRBJ2-2, with 8 bases that match TRBD1. The CDR3 extends over 15 amino acids. J was trimmed by 4 bases and V by 6 bases; bases with no gene match: 7. Germline lookup yields CDR1 MNHNS and CDR2 SASEGT. The CDR3 region is CASREDRARTGELFF. For the CDR3, the DNA is TGTGCCAGCAGGGAGGACAGGGCGCGCACCGGGGAGCTGTTTTTT.

The gene calls are TRBV4-1 and TRBJ2-1; TRBD2 matches at 7 bases. CDR1 and CDR2 from the germline V gene are MGHRA and YSYEKL. CDR3 size: 17 residues. Trimming at V came to 1 base and at J to 9 bases, leaving 15 bases not matched to a gene. CDR3: CASSQVGTAGALGEQFF. In DNA, the CDR3 is TGCGCCAGCAGCCAAGTGGGGACGGCGGGAGCACTGGGTGAGCAGTTCTTC.

This clone has a single count. This sequence joins TRBV30 and TRBJ1-2; D call uncertain. CDR1 and CDR2 from the germline V gene are GTSNPN and SVGIG (reference sequence). The CDR3 spans 15 residues. Trimming shortened V by 7 bases and J by 3 bases, and 21 bases separated the two germline ends. CDR3 DNA sequence: TGTGCCTACACGCCAATCGCTAGCCCGGACTATGGCTACACCTTC. This gives the protein CAYTPIASPDYGYTF.

The chain combines TRBV27 with TRBJ2-5, with 8 bases identical to TRBD1. The DNA end is a closer match to TRBJ2-7, so the J assignment may be wrong. CDR3 size: 15 residues. The germline CDR1 and CDR2 sequences are MNHEY and SMNVEV (reference sequence). As DNA, the CDR3 is TGTGCCAGCAGTTTGGGACAGGTCTTCCACTACGAGCAGTACTTC. It encodes CASSLGQVFHYEQYF.

V is TRBV19 and J is TRBJ2-2; 7 nucleotides line up with TRBD1. The germline CDR1 and CDR2 sequences are LNHDA and SQIVND (reference sequence). The length of the CDR3 is 15 residues. The trim removed 6 bases at V and 3 bases at J, leaving 7 bases unmatched. As DNA, the CDR3 is TGTGCCAGTAGAAACGGAGACAGGGACACCGGGGAGCTGTTTTTT. Translation: CASRNGDRDTGELFF.

CDR3 coding DNA: TGTGCCAGCAGCTTAGTGGGGTTGGGGCTAGCGGGAGCGGACGGGGAGCTGTTTTTT. As protein: CASSLVGLGLAGADGELFF. The chain recombines TRBV11-3 with TRBJ2-2; the match to TRBD2 covers 10 bases. Per the germline V gene, CDR1 is SGHNT and CDR2 is YENEEA. This CDR3 has 19 residues. The V and J ends lost 1 base and 7 bases, in that order; junction bases with no gene match: 15.

The J gene is TRBJ2-5, the V gene TRBV7-2; possible D gene TRBD2, 7 bases. Germline CDR1 and CDR2: SGHTA and FQGNSA. This CDR3 region has 16 residues. Trimming pared 1 base from V and 5 bases from J, leaving 17 bases between. CDR3 coding DNA: TGTGCCAGCAGCTTAGAGGGTCTCAGGGGAGGGGAGACCCAGTACTTC. Protein: CASSLEGLRGGETQYF. Together with reference TRBV7-2 and TRBJ2-5, the CDR3 gives the full variable domain: GAGVSQSPSNKVTEKGKDVELRCDPISGHTALYWYRQSLGQGLEFLIYFQGNSAPDKSGLPSDRFSAERTGGSVSTLTIQRTQQEDSAVYLCASSLEGLRGGETQYFGPGTRLLVL.

The table lists this clone with a few counts. The rearrangement links TRBV6-4 to TRBJ2-1; the match to TRBD2 covers 8 bases. The germline V gene has CDR1 MRHNA and CDR2 SNTAGT. V was clipped by 0 bases and J by 4 bases; unmatched bases: 5. The CDR3 covers 16 residues. The CDR3, as DNA: TGTGCCAGCAGTGACTCTCCAAGCGGGAGTTACAATGAGCAGTTCTTC. It yields the protein CASSDSPSGSYNEQFF.

This clone has just one count. The junction shows a germline mismatch at one end, possibly a read error. V gene TRBV18 combines with J gene TRBJ2-6; D possibly corresponds to TRBD1 (5 bases). This CDR3 is 15 amino acids long. The germline V gene encodes CDR1 KGHSH and CDR2 LQKENI. DNA of the CDR3: TGTGCCAGCTCACCACCAGGGGCTGGGGCCAACGGCCTGACTTTC. It codes for CASSPPGAGANGLTF.

Only one count was recorded for this clone. The chain carries TRBV4-1 and TRBJ2-4; D unresolved. Germline V gene data show CDR1 as MGHRA and CDR2 as YSYEKL. The V end lost 7 bases, the J end lost 0 bases, and 19 bases lay between the germline ends. The CDR3 has 17 residues. The CDR3 DNA reads as TGCGCCAGCACCCAGAGTAACGGGTCCCTAGCCAAAAACATTCAGTACTTC. It encodes CASTQSNGSLAKNIQYF.

This chain links TRBV6-1 with TRBJ1-1, with no clear D. Germline values: CDR1 MNHNS, CDR2 SASEGT. The CDR3 loop spans 12 amino acids. With 7 bases removed from V and 0 bases from J, the gap between germline ends came to 6 bases. CDR3 region: CASNLVNTEAFF. The CDR3 coding sequence is TGTGCCAGCAACTTAGTGAACACTGAAGCTTTCTTT.

The V and J genes are TRBV13 and TRBJ2-2; 7 bases agree with TRBD2. The germline CDR1 and CDR2 sequences are PRHDT and FYEKMQ (reference sequence). This CDR3 is 17 amino acids long. V shed 1 base, J shed 0 bases, and the junction held 5 bases outside the gene matches. CDR3 region: CASSLVVGGSNTGELFF. The CDR3 DNA reads as TGTGCCAGCAGCTTAGTAGTGGGGGGGTCGAACACCGGGGAGCTGTTTTTT.